This entry lists 6 T cell receptor beta chains sequenced from one sample in a study of beta chain features in type 1 diabetes. Study-level points and caveats: All four CD4+ subsets of Type 1 diabetes patients contained TCRB CDR3s that were moderately but significantly shorter.

Isolated RNA was reverse transcribed in full, so expressed TCRB transcripts were sequenced. Data came from immunoSEQ multiplex PCR; TCRdb stores just in-frame clones and leaves some out. The sample shows more than 250,000 clones, over 20% of them seen only once. These receptors' antigens are unknown. The material sequenced was naive CD4+ T cells from blood. The receptors derive from a woman in her thirties or forties with type 1 diabetes.

This clone was detected once. The V gene is TRBV18, the J gene TRBJ1-2, with TRBD1 matching 10 bases. CDR1 KGHSH and CDR2 LQKENI come from the germline V gene. CDR3 size: 15 residues. The V segment lost 3 bases and the J segment 4 bases; nucleotides outside the gene matches: 5. The CDR3 DNA reads TGTGCCAGCTCACCGGGACAGGGGAACAGCTATGGCTACACCTTC. Translated, it gives CASSPGQGNSYGYTF.

A few counts support this clone. The rearrangement uses TRBV4-1 and TRBJ1-2; 8 positions agree with TRBD1. The CDR3 runs 17 residues. Germline CDR1 is MGHRA and CDR2 is YSYEKL. With V trimmed by 0 bases and J by 2 bases, 8 bases remained unmatched. CDR3 bases: TGCGCCAGCAGCCAAGATCCCTCCGGACAGGGCAACTATGGCTACACCTTC. Amino acids: CASSQDPSGQGNYGYTF.

CDR3 sequence (DNA): TGTGCCAGCAGTTTCGGGACTAGCGGGAGTCTCCACGAGCAGTACTTC. Protein sequence: CASSFGTSGSLHEQYF. The chain carries TRBV28 and TRBJ2-7, with 14 bases identical to TRBD2. CDR3 length: 16 amino acids. Germline assignment: CDR1 MDHEN and CDR2 SYDVKM. V was pared by 3 bases and J by 5 bases, with 6 bases of the junction left unmatched.

This chain joins TRBV14 and TRBJ2-7; TRBD1 aligns across 10 bases. Trimming removed 0 bases from V and 4 bases from J; junction bases left unmatched: 3. Germline CDR1 reads SGHDN; CDR2 reads FVKESK. CDR3 length equals 15 residues. CDR3 nucleotide sequence: TGTGCCAGCAGCCAAGATCCGGGACAGGGGTACGAGCAGTACTTC. It translates to CASSQDPGQGYEQYF. Supplemented by reference TRBV14 and TRBJ2-7, the full variable domain reads EAGVTQFPSHSVIEKGQTVTLRCDPISGHDNLYWYRRVMGKEIKFLLHFVKESKQDESGMPNNRFLAERTGGTYSTLKVQPAELEDSGVYFCASSQDPGQGYEQYFGPGTRLTVT.

This clone has a handful of counts. V is TRBV20-1 and J is TRBJ2-7; maybe TRBD1 (5 bases). The CDR3 covers 11 residues. Germline assignment: CDR1 DFQATT and CDR2 SNEGSKA (reference sequence). Trimming removed 5 bases at V and 5 bases at J, with 10 bases between. The CDR3 DNA is TGCAGTGCTGACAGAATAAACGAGCAGTACTTC. As protein: CSADRINEQYF.

This chain uses TRBV7-9 with TRBJ1-6; TRBD1 agrees at 10 bases. The CDR3 sequence is 16 residues long. V gave up 5 bases and J gave up 7 bases; unmatched junction bases: 8. In germline, CDR1 is SEHNR, CDR2 FQNEAQ (reference sequence). The CDR3 DNA reads TGTGCCAGCAGCCCAGCAGGGGGACAGGGGAATTCACCCCTCCACTTT. Translation: CASSPAGGQGNSPLHF. The entire variable domain, with the rest obtained from reference TRBV7-9 and TRBJ1-6, is as follows: DTGVSQNPRHKITKRGQNVTFRCDPISEHNRLYWYRQTLGQGPEFLTYFQNEAQLEKSRLLSDRFSAERPKGSFSTLEIQRTEQGDSAMYLCASSPAGGQGNSPLHFGNGTRLTVT.